This T cell receptor (beta chain) is from a study of neoadjuvant anti-PD-1 for oral cavity cancer. The wider study: Around day 43, patients without progression received a fourth nivolumab dose before surgery. Regarding the study as a whole: Expansion of preexisting intratumoral clones was suggested to aid response.

Only in-frame clones appear in the TCRdb table, and some are missing; sequencing was by immunoSEQ multiplex PCR. Here the sample spans 12,000 or so clones, 60% to 80% being singletons. Stage II-IVA oral cavity squamous cell carcinoma was new and untreated by systemic or radiation therapy. The patients had HPV-negative, locally advanced oral cavity squamous cell carcinoma. With regard to this clone: Its antigen is unidentified.

CDR1 is LNHNV and CDR2 is YYDKDF in the germline V gene (reference sequence). The CDR3 totals 15 residues. V gave up 1 base and J gave up 10 bases, with 17 bases separating them. The chain uses TRBV15 and TRBJ2-1; a weak D match, TRBD1 (5 bases). The origin of this receptor is a person between 40 and 85 years old with oral cavity squamous cell carcinoma. The donor label of this sample is uncertain. This sample comprised tumor tissue, obtained before nivolumab (anti-PD-1) treatment. In nucleotides, the CDR3 is TGTGCCACCAGCAGAGGTGTGGGCAGGGTCAAAGAGCAGTTCTTC. Encoded protein: CATSRGVGRVKEQFF. The variable domain in full, completed from reference TRBV15 and TRBJ2-1, reads DAMVIQNPRYQVTQFGKPVTLSCSQTLNHNVMYWYQQKSSQAPKLLFHYYDKDFNNEADTPDNFQSRRPNTSFCFLDIRSPGLGDTAMYLCATSRGVGRVKEQFFGPGTRLTVL.